This T cell receptor (beta chain) is drawn from a study of monozygotic twins with inflammatory bowel disease. General study results and limits: Backing was not found for a single strong signal or clonotype associated with IBD.

Regarding this clonotype: Its antigen is unknown.

There were 3,000 to 4,000 ng of total RNA used for each TCR library. One entry per CDR3 protein, without DNA, is what TCRdb gives after re-calling the 5' RACE reads. The sample includes hundreds of thousands of distinct CDR3 sequences. The CDR3 consists of 13 residues. The origin of this receptor is a human donor with ulcerative colitis or Crohn's disease, or a healthy co-twin of an affected twin (not recorded which). This chain links TRBV12-3 or TRBV12-4 with TRBJ2-7. The sequenced sample was blood. CDR3 sequence reads: CASSFSVSYEQYF.